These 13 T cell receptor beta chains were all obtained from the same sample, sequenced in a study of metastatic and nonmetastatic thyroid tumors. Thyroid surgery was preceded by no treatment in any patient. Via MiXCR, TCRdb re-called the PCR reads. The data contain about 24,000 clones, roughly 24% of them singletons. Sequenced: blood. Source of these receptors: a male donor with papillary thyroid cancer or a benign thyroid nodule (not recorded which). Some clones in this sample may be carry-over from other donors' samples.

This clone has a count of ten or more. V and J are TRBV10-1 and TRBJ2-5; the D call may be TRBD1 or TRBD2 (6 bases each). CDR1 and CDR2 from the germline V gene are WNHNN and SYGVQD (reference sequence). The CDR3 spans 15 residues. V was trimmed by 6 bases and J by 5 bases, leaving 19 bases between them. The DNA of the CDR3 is TGCGCCAGCAGCCCCAGCGCCGGGGGCGCCGAGACCCAGTACTTC. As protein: CASSPSAGGAETQYF.

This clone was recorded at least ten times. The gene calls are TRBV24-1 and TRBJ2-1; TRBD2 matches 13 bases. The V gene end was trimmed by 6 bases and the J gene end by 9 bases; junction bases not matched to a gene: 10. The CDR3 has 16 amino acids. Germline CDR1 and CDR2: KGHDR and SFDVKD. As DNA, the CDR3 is TGTGCCACCAGTAATAATGAACTAGCGGGAGGGGGTGAGCAGTTCTTC. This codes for CATSNNELAGGGEQFF.

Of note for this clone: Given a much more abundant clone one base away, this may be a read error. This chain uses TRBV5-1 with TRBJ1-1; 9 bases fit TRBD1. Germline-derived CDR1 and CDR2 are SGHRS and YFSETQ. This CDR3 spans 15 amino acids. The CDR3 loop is CASGLTGGLNTEAFF. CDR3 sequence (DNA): TGCGCCAGCGGCTTGACAGGGGGATTGAACACTGAAGCTTTCTTT. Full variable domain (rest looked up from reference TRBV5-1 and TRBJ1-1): KAGVTQTPRYLIKTRGQQVTLSCSPISGHRSVSWYQQTPGQGLQFLFEYFSETQRNKGNFPGRFSGRQFSNSRSEMNVSTLELGDSALYLCASGLTGGLNTEAFFGQGTRLTVV.

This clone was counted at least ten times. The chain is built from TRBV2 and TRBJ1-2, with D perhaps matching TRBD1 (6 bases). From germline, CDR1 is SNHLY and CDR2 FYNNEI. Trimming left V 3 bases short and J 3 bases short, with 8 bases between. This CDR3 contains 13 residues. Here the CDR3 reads CASSEPGDYGYTF. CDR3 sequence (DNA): TGTGCCAGCAGTGAGCCAGGGGACTATGGCTACACCTTC.

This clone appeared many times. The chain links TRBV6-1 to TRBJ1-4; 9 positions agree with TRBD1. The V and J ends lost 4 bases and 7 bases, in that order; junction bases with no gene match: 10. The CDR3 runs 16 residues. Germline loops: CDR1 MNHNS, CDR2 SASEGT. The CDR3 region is CASSAVLGTGSEKLFF. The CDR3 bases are TGTGCCAGCAGTGCGGTTTTGGGGACAGGGAGTGAAAAACTGTTTTTT.

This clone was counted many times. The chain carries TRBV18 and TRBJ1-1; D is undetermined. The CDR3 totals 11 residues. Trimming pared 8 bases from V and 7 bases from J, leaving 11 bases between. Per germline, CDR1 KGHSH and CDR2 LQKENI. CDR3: CASQGDNEAFF. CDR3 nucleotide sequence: TGTGCCAGCCAAGGTGACAATGAAGCTTTCTTT.

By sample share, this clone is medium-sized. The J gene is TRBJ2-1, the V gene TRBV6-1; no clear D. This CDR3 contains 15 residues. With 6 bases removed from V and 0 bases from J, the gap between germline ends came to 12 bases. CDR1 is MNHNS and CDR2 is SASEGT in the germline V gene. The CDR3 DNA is TGTGCCAGCAGGATGGACGGTGGCTCCTACAATGAGCAGTTCTTC. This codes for CASRMDGGSYNEQFF.

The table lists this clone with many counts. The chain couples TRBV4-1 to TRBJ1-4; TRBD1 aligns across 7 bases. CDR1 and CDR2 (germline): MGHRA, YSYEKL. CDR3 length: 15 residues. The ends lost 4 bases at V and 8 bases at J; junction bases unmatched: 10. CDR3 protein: CASSPPTGSFEKLFF. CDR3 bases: TGCGCCAGCAGCCCCCCGACAGGGTCGTTCGAAAAACTGTTTTTT.

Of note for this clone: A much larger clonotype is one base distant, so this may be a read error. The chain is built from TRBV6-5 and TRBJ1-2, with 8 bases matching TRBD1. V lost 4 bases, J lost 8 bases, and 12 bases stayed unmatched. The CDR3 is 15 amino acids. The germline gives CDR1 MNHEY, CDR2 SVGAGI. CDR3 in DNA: TGTGCCAGCAGTTCCTCCCGGGCAGGGGGCGTGGGCTACACCTTC. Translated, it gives CASSSSRAGGVGYTF.

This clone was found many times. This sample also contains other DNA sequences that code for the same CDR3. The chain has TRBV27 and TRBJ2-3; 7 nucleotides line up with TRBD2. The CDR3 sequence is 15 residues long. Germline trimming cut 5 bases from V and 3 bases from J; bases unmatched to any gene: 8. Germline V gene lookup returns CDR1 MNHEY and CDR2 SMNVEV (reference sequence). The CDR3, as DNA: TGTGCCAGCAGTCCGCGACTAGCCGGGACAGATACGCAGTATTTT. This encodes CASSPRLAGTDTQYF.

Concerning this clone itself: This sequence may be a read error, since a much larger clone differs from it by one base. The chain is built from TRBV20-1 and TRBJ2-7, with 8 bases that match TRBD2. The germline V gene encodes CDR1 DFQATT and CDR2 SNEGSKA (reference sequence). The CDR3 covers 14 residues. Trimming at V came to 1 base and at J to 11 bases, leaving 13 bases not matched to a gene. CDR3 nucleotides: TGCAGTGCTAGAGTGGGGATGGCCAGCGGGAGTGAGTACTTC. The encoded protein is CSARVGMASGSEYF.

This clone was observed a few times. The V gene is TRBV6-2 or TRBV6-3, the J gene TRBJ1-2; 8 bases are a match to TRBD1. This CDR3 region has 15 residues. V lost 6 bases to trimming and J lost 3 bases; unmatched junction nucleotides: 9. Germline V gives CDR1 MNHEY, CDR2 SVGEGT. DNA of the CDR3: TGTGCCAGCAGCCGACAGGGGAATCGGGACTATGGCTACACCTTC. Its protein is CASSRQGNRDYGYTF.

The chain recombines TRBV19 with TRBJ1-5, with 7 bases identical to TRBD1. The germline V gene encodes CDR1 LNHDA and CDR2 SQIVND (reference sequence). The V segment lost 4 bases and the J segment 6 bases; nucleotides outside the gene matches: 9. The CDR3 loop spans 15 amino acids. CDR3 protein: CASSTQGEGTQPQHF. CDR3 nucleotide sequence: TGTGCCAGTAGTACCCAGGGGGAGGGGACTCAGCCCCAGCATTTT.